The 5 T cell receptor beta chains presented below share a single source sample, sequenced in a study. TCRdb's copy holds only in-frame clones and misses some; the assay was immunoSEQ multiplex PCR. The repertoire has tens of thousands of clones, around 93% of them found once; the top ten carry roughly 4.5%. Sequenced input: PBMCs. Source of these receptors: a man aged 35-49 years with rheumatoid arthritis.

This clone occurred once. The chain joins TRBV9 to TRBJ1-1; D is unresolved. Trimming shortened V by 3 bases and J by 0 bases, and 9 bases separated the two germline ends. CDR3 length: 14 residues. Germline assignment: CDR1 SGDLS and CDR2 YYNGEE. CDR3 DNA: TGTGCCAGCAGCGCCCACCCTATGAACACTGAAGCTTTCTTT. Its translation: CASSAHPMNTEAFF.

The rearrangement joins TRBV11-1 to TRBJ1-2; 8 bases line up with TRBD1. Germline V CDR1 and CDR2: SGHAT, FQDESV (reference sequence). The CDR3 has 13 amino acids. V shed 5 bases and J 8 bases; nucleotides not matched to a gene: 7. The CDR3 sequence is CASSIRGQEGYTF. The CDR3 DNA is TGTGCCAGCAGCATCAGGGGGCAAGAAGGCTACACCTTC.

The chain carries TRBV5-4 and TRBJ1-6; D remains ambiguous. V was shortened by 5 bases and J by 7 bases, with 10 bases between the two germline ends. Germline CDR1 is SGHNT and CDR2 is YYREEE (reference sequence). The CDR3 extends over 13 amino acids. CDR3 loop: CASSSRFNSPLHF. The CDR3 DNA sequence: TGTGCCAGCAGTAGCAGGTTCAATTCACCCCTCCACTTT.

The chain joins TRBV27 to TRBJ2-3; D is undetermined. The germline CDR1 and CDR2 sequences are MNHEY and SMNVEV (reference sequence). CDR3 length equals 12 residues. V was clipped by 8 bases and J by 5 bases, with 11 bases between them. The CDR3 is CASSPSLDTQYF. The CDR3 DNA follows: TGTGCCAGCTCCCCCTCGTTAGATACGCAGTATTTT.

The J gene is TRBJ2-3, the V gene TRBV5-1; 7 nucleotides match TRBD1. The CDR3 has 15 residues. With 0 bases clipped from V and 3 bases from J, the junction kept 4 bases outside the gene matches. The germline V gene has CDR1 SGHRS and CDR2 YFSETQ. This CDR3 is CASSLVGTETDTQYF. The DNA of the CDR3 is TGCGCCAGCAGCTTGGTCGGGACAGAGACAGATACGCAGTATTTT.